This T cell receptor beta chain was retrieved from a study of CD8+CD57+ T cells in acquired aplastic anemia. Germline V lookup: CDR1 SNHLY, CDR2 FYNNEI. The CDR3 contains 14 residues. Comment on this clonotype: At one end, the junction sequence differs from germline, possibly due to a read error.

Patients who underwent sequencing had shown CD8+CD57+ cell expansion by flow cytometry. Profiling that covered TCR beta VDJ and CDR3 relied on genomic DNA as its template. A single record per CDR3 protein comes from TCRdb applying MiXCR to the reads. Here the sample spans just over 450,000 distinct CDR3 sequences, around a third being singletons. This TCR derives from a human donor with aplastic anemia. Sequencing was done on a sample of sorted CD4+, CD8+, or CD8+CD57+ T cells (not recorded which) from PBMCs. The rearrangement links TRBV2 to TRBJ1-3, with 7 bases lining up with TRBD1. This CDR3 reads CTSRGGITGNTIYF. In DNA form, the CDR3 reads TGTACCAGCAGGGGGGGGATTACTGGAAACACCATATATTTT.